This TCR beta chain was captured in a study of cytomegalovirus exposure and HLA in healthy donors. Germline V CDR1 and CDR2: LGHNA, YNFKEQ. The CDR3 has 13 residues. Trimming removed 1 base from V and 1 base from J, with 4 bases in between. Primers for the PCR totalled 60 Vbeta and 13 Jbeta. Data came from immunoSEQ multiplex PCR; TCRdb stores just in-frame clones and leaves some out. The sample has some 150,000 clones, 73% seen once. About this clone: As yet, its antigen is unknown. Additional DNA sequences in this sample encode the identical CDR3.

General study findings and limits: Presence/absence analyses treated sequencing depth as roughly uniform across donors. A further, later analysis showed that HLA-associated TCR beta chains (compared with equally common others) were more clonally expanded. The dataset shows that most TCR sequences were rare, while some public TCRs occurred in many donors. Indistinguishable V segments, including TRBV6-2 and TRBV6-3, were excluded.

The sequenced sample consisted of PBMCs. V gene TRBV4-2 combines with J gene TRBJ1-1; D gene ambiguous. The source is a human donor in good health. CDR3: CASSQGRNTEAFF. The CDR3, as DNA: TGTGCCAGCAGCCAAGGGAGGAACACTGAAGCTTTCTTT.